A single sample is the source of the 19 T cell receptor beta chains below, sequenced in a study of OX40 agonist ivuxolimab in advanced cancers. The library was prepared using the immunoSEQ multiplex PCR assay. Imported from immuneACCESS, the table was reduced by TCRdb to in-frame sequences with V and J called. These copies leave out some clones; in studies compared against another copy, an unresolved V gene accounts for under half, and the cause of the remainder is not known. The sample table lists 30,000 to 40,000 clones, about 90% of them with a count of one. The top ten constitute 22% of the sample. Here the sequenced sample was CD4+ or CD8+ T cells sorted from blood, taken in a trial of the OX40 agonist ivuxolimab. The receptors stem from an adult with an advanced solid tumor such as melanoma, head and neck, liver or kidney cancer.

The V gene is TRBV2, the J gene TRBJ2-3; 14 bases are shared with TRBD2. Germline V gene lookup returns CDR1 SNHLY and CDR2 FYNNEI. V trimming: 6 bases; J trimming: 3 bases; junction bases outside the gene matches: 2. The CDR3 totals 15 residues. CDR3 loop: CASRGTSGGTDTQYF. The CDR3 bases are TGTGCCAGCAGGGGGACTAGCGGGGGTACAGATACGCAGTATTTT.

This clone was counted a single time. The genes are TRBV5-1 and TRBJ2-1; TRBD2 matches 8 bases. V was pared by 4 bases and J by 1 base, with 7 bases of the junction left unmatched. This CDR3 contains 16 residues. Germline V lookup: CDR1 SGHRS, CDR2 YFSETQ. The CDR3 DNA is TGCGCCAGCAGCCCCATAGCGGGGATTTCCTACAATGAGCAGTTCTTC. It yields the protein CASSPIAGISYNEQFF.

The chain uses TRBV2 and TRBJ2-1; D is unresolved. CDR1 SNHLY and CDR2 FYNNEI come from the germline V gene. Trimming cost V 2 bases and J 0 bases, with 8 bases left between them. The CDR3 loop spans 15 amino acids. CDR3 in DNA: TGTGCCAGCAGTGAATGGCTGAGCTCCTACAATGAGCAGTTCTTC. This encodes CASSEWLSSYNEQFF.

CDR3 DNA sequence: TGTGCCAGCACCCCACTTGCCGGGGAGCTGTTTTTT. Translation: CASTPLAGELFF. The rearrangement links TRBV28 to TRBJ2-2; D uncertain. CDR1 and CDR2 (germline): MDHEN, SYDVKM. V lost 7 bases to trimming and J lost 6 bases, with 9 bases between them. The CDR3 length is 12 residues.

This sequence joins TRBV19 and TRBJ2-7; tentative D call: TRBD2 (6 bases). Per germline, CDR1 LNHDA and CDR2 SQIVND (reference sequence). The CDR3 is 15 residues long. Trimming took 2 bases from V and 2 from J, leaving 13 bases between them. This chain's CDR3 is CASSINGGNPYEQYF. The CDR3, as DNA: TGTGCCAGTAGTATAAACGGCGGGAACCCCTACGAGCAGTACTTC.

This clone was counted only a few times. The genes are TRBV6-1 and TRBJ2-5; 11 bases line up with TRBD2. This CDR3 comprises 15 residues. Germline trimming cut 6 bases from V and 4 bases from J; bases unmatched to any gene: 7. Germline CDR1 and CDR2: MNHNS and SASEGT. CDR3 sequence reads: CASSGLAGLGETQYF. CDR3 coding DNA: TGTGCCAGCAGCGGACTAGCGGGCCTGGGAGAGACCCAGTACTTC.

J is TRBJ2-3 and V is TRBV5-1; 12 nucleotides agree with TRBD1. The CDR3 extends over 16 amino acids. Germline V gene data show CDR1 as SGHRS and CDR2 as YFSETQ. V shed 4 bases, J shed 4 bases, and the junction held 7 bases outside the gene matches. The CDR3 bases are TGCGCCAGCAGCATGACCGGGACAGGGGGCGCAGATACGCAGTATTTT. Protein: CASSMTGTGGADTQYF.

The chain combines TRBV4-1 with TRBJ2-2; D not certain. The CDR3 is 13 residues long. Germline CDR1 is MGHRA and CDR2 is YSYEKL. Deletions cut 3 bases from V and 9 bases from J, with 11 bases between. The CDR3 DNA reads as TGCGCCAGCAGCCACCCCCAAGGGAGGGAGCTGTTTTTT. Protein sequence: CASSHPQGRELFF.

Only one count was recorded for this clone. CDR3 region: CASSPVGSSYEQYF. As DNA, the CDR3 is TGTGCCAGCAGCCCTGTTGGGAGCTCCTACGAGCAGTACTTC. The chain recombines TRBV9 with TRBJ2-7; D is possibly TRBD2 (5 bases). The CDR3 is 14 residues long. The germline V and J ends were trimmed by 4 bases and 0 bases, with 11 bases remaining between them. Per the germline V gene, CDR1 is SGDLS and CDR2 is YYNGEE.

This chain connects TRBV13 to TRBJ2-7, with D unclear. CDR3 size: 12 residues. The ends were cut back, 5 bases at V and 0 bases at J, with 5 bases in the middle. Germline assignment: CDR1 PRHDT and CDR2 FYEKMQ (reference sequence). CDR3 nucleotide sequence: TGTGCCAGCAGCGCCAGCTCCTACGAGCAGTACTTC. Protein sequence: CASSASSYEQYF.

The chain combines TRBV6-1 with TRBJ2-7, with 7 bases lining up with TRBD1. The V segment lost 5 bases and the J segment 2 bases; nucleotides outside the gene matches: 9. Germline assignment: CDR1 MNHNS and CDR2 SASEGT. CDR3 length equals 15 residues. CDR3 sequence (DNA): TGTGCCAGCAGTCTTTTCCGGGACAGCCCCTACGAGCAGTACTTC. Protein product: CASSLFRDSPYEQYF.

The V gene is TRBV29-1, the J gene TRBJ2-3; D might be TRBD2 (6 bases). V dropped 0 bases and J dropped 14 bases, with 12 bases sitting between them. This CDR3 contains 11 residues. Germline V gene sequence: CDR1 SQVTM, CDR2 ANQGSEA. Here the CDR3 DNA reads TGCAGCGTTGAAGATACCCAGGGAGGGTATTTT. Encoded protein: CSVEDTQGGYF.

The chain joins TRBV4-1 to TRBJ1-5; D gene ambiguous. The V gene lost 3 bases and the J gene lost 0 bases, with 12 bases spanning the gap. The CDR3 extends over 16 amino acids. CDR1 is MGHRA and CDR2 is YSYEKL in the germline V gene. In nucleotides, the CDR3 is TGCGCCAGCAGCCAGACCCTCCGATATAGCAATCAGCCCCAGCATTTT. The encoded protein is CASSQTLRYSNQPQHF.

The genes are TRBV25-1 and TRBJ2-2, with a weak D call TRBD1 (6 bases). The CDR3 length is 15 residues. CDR1 and CDR2 from the germline V gene are MGHDK and SYGVNS. V lost 3 bases and J 1 base, leaving 9 bases between the germline ends. The CDR3 DNA reads TGTGCCAGCAGTGACCCGACAGGGAACACCGGGGAGCTGTTTTTT. Translation gives CASSDPTGNTGELFF.

V gene TRBV29-1 combines with J gene TRBJ2-2; 12 bases fit TRBD2. The CDR3 is 16 residues long. J lost 2 bases, V lost 7 bases, and 8 bases had no gene match. CDR1 SQVTM and CDR2 ANQGSEA come from the germline V gene. The CDR3 nucleotides read TGCAGCGGCGTGCTAGCGGGAGGGCCTAACACCGGGGAGCTGTTTTTT. Translated: CSGVLAGGPNTGELFF.

This clone was recorded only once. CDR3 nucleotides: TGTGCCAGCAGTTACGGCCCGGGCGACAATCAGCCCCAGCATTTT. Protein: CASSYGPGDNQPQHF. The rearrangement links TRBV6-5 to TRBJ1-5; D gene uncertain. The CDR3 spans 15 residues. In germline, CDR1 is MNHEY, CDR2 SVGAGI. V lost 2 bases and J 3 bases, leaving 11 bases between the germline ends.

The rearrangement joins TRBV21-1 to TRBJ2-3; whether TRBD2, the table's D call, matches the DNA was not checked. TRBV21-1 is designated a pseudogene. The CDR3 extends over 18 amino acids. Here the CDR3 DNA reads TGTGCCAGCAGCAAAGGTGGTGAGGGCTCCCTCTCCACAGATACGCAGTATTTT. Residues: CASSKGGEGSLSTDTQYF.

In its sample, this clone was seen once. The rearrangement uses TRBV9 and TRBJ2-4; D is possibly TRBD2 (5 bases). V was shortened by 6 bases and J by 1 base, with 17 bases between the two germline ends. This CDR3 is 16 amino acids long. Germline V CDR1 and CDR2: SGDLS, YYNGEE. This CDR3 is CASTPGSSGAKNIQYF. CDR3 bases: TGTGCCAGCACCCCAGGTAGTTCGGGGGCCAAAAACATTCAGTACTTC.

The rearrangement joins TRBV10-2 to TRBJ1-2; the D gene is possibly TRBD1 (5 bases). Looked up from germline, CDR1 is WSHSY and CDR2 is SAAADI. The V end was cut by 2 bases, the J end by 3 bases, with 16 bases between. The length of the CDR3 is 16 residues. The CDR3 DNA is TGCGCCAGCAGTGAGGCATTAACGGGACGGGACTATGGCTACACCTTC. Translating it yields CASSEALTGRDYGYTF.